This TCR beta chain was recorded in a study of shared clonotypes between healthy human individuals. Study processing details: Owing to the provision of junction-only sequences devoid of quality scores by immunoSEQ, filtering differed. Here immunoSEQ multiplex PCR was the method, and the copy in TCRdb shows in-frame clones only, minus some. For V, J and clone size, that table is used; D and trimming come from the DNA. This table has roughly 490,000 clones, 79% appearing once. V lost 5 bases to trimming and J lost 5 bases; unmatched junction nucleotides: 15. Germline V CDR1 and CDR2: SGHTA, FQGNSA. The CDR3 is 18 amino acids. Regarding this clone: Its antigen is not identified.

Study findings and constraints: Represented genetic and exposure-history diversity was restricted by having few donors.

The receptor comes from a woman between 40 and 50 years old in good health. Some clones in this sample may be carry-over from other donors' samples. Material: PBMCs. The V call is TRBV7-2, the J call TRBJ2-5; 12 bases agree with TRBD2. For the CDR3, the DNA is TGTGCCAGCAGCGCCCCGCTGAGACTAGCGGGAGAAGGGGAGACCCAGTACTTC. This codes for CASSAPLRLAGEGETQYF.